These 2 T cell receptor beta chains were all obtained from the same sample, sequenced in a study of OX40 agonist ivuxolimab in advanced cancers. Library preparation used the immunoSEQ multiplex PCR assay. TCRdb limited this immuneACCESS table to in-frame rearrangements with V and J called. A share of clones is missing; checked studies link under half to unresolved V genes, and the rest is unexplained. The sample yields tens of thousands of clones; roughly nine tenths were counted once. Roughly a third of the sample is taken by the ten largest. The sequences come from CD4+ or CD8+ T cells sorted from blood, collected in a trial of the OX40 agonist ivuxolimab. These TCRs come from an adult with an advanced solid tumor such as melanoma, head and neck, liver or kidney cancer.

The chain recombines TRBV6-4 with TRBJ1-2; D not certain. Germline V CDR1 and CDR2: MRHNA, SNTAGT. The V gene lost 10 bases and the J gene lost 0 bases, with 21 bases spanning the gap. The CDR3 has 16 amino acids. This CDR3 reads CATHLSRGRANYGYTF. The CDR3 DNA reads TGTGCCACCCACCTTTCCCGAGGCAGAGCTAACTATGGCTACACCTTC.

The J gene is TRBJ1-4, the V gene TRBV6-5; no clear D gene. Germline V gene sequence: CDR1 MNHEY, CDR2 SVGAGI. This CDR3 has 13 residues. With 7 bases removed from V and 4 bases from J, the gap between germline ends came to 10 bases. The CDR3 loop is CASKGPFNEKLFF. The CDR3 DNA reads as TGTGCCAGCAAAGGACCGTTTAATGAAAAACTGTTTTTT.